The present T cell receptor beta chain was sequenced within a study of beta chain features in type 1 diabetes. The investigators reverse transcribed all of the isolated RNA, so they sequenced expressed TCRB transcripts. The table came from immunoSEQ multiplex PCR; TCRdb's copy has only in-frame clones and leaves some out. The sample records 240,000 or so clones, more than 65% being singletons. Trimming took 8 bases from V and 4 from J; bases not matched to a gene: 6. The CDR3 length is 13 residues. Germline lookup yields CDR1 MNHNY and CDR2 SVGAGI (reference sequence). Worth noting for this clone: Its matching antigen is unknown.

Findings and limits, study-wide: Any role of HLA type in TCRB rearrangement remained unresolved here. Relative to healthy donors, patients appeared to have naive, central memory and Treg TCRB repertoires that were more similar. More deletions and fewer insertions at VDJ junctions were seen in type 1 diabetes patients.

The sample comprised naive CD4+ T cells from blood. This chain connects TRBV6-6 to TRBJ1-1; 8 bases fit TRBD1. This clonotype was obtained from a man younger than 45 in good health. CDR3 loop: CASGQGGGTEAFF. The CDR3 DNA sequence: TGTGCCAGCGGACAGGGAGGAGGCACTGAAGCTTTCTTT.